This T cell receptor (beta chain) was identified during a study of T-cell memory formation after mild COVID-19. TCRdb independently ran MiXCR on the 5' RACE reads; one entry per CDR3 protein. This table holds hundreds of thousands of distinct CDR3 sequences, over 15% found once. Ten or more counts support this clonotype. Between the trimmed V and J ends, which lost 0 bases and 0 bases, there was a span of 6 bases. This CDR3 has 14 amino acids. Germline assignment: CDR1 SGHRS and CDR2 YFSETQ. The rearrangement uses TRBV5-1 and TRBJ1-2; D might be TRBD1 (6 bases). Sequenced: PBMCs or a T cell subset sorted from them (not recorded which). The clonotype originates from a man younger than 35 who had mild COVID-19 (a few samples of this study predate the infection). Cell type and time point are not known. CDR3 in DNA: TGCGCCAGCAGCTTGGACAGGGCTAACTATGGCTACACCTTC. Residues: CASSLDRANYGYTF.